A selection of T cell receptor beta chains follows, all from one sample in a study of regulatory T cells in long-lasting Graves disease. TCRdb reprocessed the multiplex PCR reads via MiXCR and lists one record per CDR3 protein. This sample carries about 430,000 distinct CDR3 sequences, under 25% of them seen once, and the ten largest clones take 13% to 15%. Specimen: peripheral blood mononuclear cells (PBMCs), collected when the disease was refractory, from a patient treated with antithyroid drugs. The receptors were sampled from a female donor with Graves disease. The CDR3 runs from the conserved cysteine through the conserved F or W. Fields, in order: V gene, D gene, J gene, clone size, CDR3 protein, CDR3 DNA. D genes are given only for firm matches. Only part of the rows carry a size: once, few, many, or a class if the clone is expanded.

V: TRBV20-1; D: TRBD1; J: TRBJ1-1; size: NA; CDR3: CSARKGAGNTEAFF; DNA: TGCAGTGCTAGAAAGGGGGCAGGGAACACTGAAGCTTTCTTT
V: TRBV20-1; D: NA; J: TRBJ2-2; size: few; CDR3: CSATHLGTGELFF; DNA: TGCAGTGCTACACACCTCGGCACCGGGGAGCTGTTTTTT
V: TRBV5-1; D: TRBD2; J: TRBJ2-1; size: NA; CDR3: CASSRTAGDYYNEQFF; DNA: TGCGCCAGCAGCAGGACAGCGGGAGATTACTACAATGAGCAGTTCTTC
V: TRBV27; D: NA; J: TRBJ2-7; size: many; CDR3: CASSLSYLGAYEQYF; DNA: TGTGCCAGCAGTTTATCCTATCTGGGGGCCTACGAGCAGTACTTC
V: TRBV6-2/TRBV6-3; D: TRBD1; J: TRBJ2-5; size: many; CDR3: CAAGDSGTGVFWETQYF; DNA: TGTGCCGCAGGGGATTCCGGGACAGGGGTGTTTTGGGAGACCCAGTACTTC
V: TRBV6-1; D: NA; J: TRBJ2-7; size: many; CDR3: CASSERTYPLEQYF; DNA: TGTGCCAGCAGTGAACGGACATATCCTCTCGAGCAGTACTTC
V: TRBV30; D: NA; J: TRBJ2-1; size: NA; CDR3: CAWRWGFDGEQFF; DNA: TGTGCCTGGAGGTGGGGCTTCGACGGGGAGCAGTTCTTC
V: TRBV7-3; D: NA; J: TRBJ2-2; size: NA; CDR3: CASSPGYAGELFF; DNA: TGTGCCAGCAGCCCAGGGTACGCCGGGGAGCTGTTTTTT
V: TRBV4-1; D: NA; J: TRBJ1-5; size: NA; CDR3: CASSQGQSTNQPQHF; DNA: TGCGCCAGCAGCCAAGGCCAATCAACTAATCAGCCCCAGCATTTT
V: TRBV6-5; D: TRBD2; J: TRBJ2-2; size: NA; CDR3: CASSYSFGGSRTGELFF; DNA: TGTGCCAGCAGTTACTCCTTCGGCGGGAGTAGGACCGGGGAGCTGTTTTTT
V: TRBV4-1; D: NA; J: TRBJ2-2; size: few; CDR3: CASSPQDGPRELFF; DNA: TGCGCCAGCAGCCCGCAGGATGGTCCGAGGGAGCTGTTTTTT
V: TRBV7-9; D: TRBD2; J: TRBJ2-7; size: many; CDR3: CASSRGGTSGYEQYF; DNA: TGTGCCAGCAGCCGAGGCGGGACTAGCGGGTACGAGCAGTACTTC
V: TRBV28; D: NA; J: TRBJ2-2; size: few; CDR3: CASRRGGGNTGELFF; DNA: TGTGCCAGCAGACGTGGAGGAGGGAACACCGGGGAGCTGTTTTTT
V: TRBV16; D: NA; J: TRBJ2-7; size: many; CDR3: CASSQLSYEQYF; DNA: TGTGCCAGCAGCCAATTATCCTACGAGCAGTACTTC
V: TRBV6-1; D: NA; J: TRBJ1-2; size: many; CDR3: CASSGGDTRNYGYTF; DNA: TGTGCCAGCAGTGGGGGGGACACCCGTAACTATGGCTACACCTTC
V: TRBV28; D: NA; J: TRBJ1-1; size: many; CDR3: CASTSHGMNTEAFF; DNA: TGTGCCAGCACCTCGCATGGGATGAACACTGAAGCTTTCTTT
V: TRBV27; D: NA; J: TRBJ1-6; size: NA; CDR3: CASSRGPASPLHF; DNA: TGTGCCAGCAGTAGGGGACCTGCTTCACCCCTCCACTTT
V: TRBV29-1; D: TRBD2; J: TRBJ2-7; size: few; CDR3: CSVDGLAGSYEQYF; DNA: TGCAGCGTTGATGGACTAGCGGGATCCTACGAGCAGTACTTC
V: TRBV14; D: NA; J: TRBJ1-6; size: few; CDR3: CASSQGGGSPRPLHF; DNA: TGTGCCAGCAGCCAAGGGGGTGGGTCCCCGCGGCCCCTCCACTTT
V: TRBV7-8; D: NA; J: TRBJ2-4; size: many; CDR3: CASSSGDEGNIQYF; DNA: TGTGCCAGCAGCTCCGGAGACGAAGGGAACATTCAGTACTTC
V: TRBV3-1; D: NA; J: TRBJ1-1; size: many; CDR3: CASSHRGMNTEAFF; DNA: TGTGCCAGCAGCCACCGGGGAATGAACACTGAAGCTTTCTTT
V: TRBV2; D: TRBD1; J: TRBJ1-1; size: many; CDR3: CASSQDRGRTEAFF; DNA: TGTGCCAGCAGTCAGGACAGGGGGAGAACTGAAGCTTTCTTT
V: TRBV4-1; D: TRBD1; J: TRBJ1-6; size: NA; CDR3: CASSQDPPGQGYSPLHF; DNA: TGCGCCAGCAGCCAAGATCCTCCGGGACAGGGATATTCACCCCTCCACTTT
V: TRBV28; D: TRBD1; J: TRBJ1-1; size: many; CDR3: CASSFFRDRGNTEAFF; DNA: TGTGCCAGCAGTTTTTTTCGGGACAGGGGAAACACTGAAGCTTTCTTT
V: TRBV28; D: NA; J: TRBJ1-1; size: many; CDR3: CASSSRLEDTEAFF; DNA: TGTGCCAGCAGTTCACGACTGGAGGACACTGAAGCTTTCTTT
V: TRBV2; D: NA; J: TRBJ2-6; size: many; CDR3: CASSPRDEGSNVLTF; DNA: TGTGCCAGCAGCCCCCGTGACGAGGGATCCAACGTCCTGACTTTC
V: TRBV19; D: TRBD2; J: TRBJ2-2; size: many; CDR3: CASGGAGELFF; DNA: TGTGCCAGCGGGGGGGCCGGGGAGCTGTTTTTT
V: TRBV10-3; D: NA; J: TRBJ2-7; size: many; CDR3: CAMMGGADDEQYF; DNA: TGTGCCATGATGGGGGGGGCCGACGACGAGCAGTACTTC
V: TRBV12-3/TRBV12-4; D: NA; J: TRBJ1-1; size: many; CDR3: CASSRVVNTEAFF; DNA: TGTGCCAGCAGCAGGGTCGTGAACACTGAAGCTTTCTTT
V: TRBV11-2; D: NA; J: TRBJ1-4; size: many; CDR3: CASSSTFGADSLNEKLFF; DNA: TGTGCCAGCAGCTCCACCTTCGGAGCCGACAGTTTAAATGAAAAACTGTTTTTT
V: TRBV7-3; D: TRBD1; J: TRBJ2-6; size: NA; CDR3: CASSKMGQGYTGANVLTF; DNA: TGTGCCAGCAGCAAAATGGGACAGGGTTACACTGGGGCCAACGTCCTGACTTTC
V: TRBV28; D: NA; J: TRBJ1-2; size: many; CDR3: CASSPKVNYGYTF; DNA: TGTGCCAGCAGTCCGAAGGTAAACTATGGCTACACCTTC
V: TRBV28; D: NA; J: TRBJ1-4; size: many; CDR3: CASQKTNEKLFF; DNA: TGTGCCAGCCAAAAAACGAATGAAAAACTGTTTTTT
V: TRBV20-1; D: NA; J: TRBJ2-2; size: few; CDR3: CSARGQGNTGELFF; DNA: TGCAGTGCTAGAGGGCAGGGTAACACCGGGGAGCTGTTTTTT
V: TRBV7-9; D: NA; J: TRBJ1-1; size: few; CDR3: CASSQELNPEAFF; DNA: TGTGCCAGCAGCCAAGAATTAAACCCTGAAGCTTTCTTT
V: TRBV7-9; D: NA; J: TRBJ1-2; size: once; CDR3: CASSLDLRGGYTF; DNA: TGTGCCAGCAGCTTAGACTTAAGAGGGGGCTACACCTTC
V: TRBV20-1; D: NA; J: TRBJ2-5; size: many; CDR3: CSASLGTSWETQYF; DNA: TGCAGTGCTAGTCTCGGTACCTCCTGGGAGACCCAGTACTTC
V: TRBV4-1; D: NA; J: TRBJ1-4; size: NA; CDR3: CASSHEAINEKLFF; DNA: TGCGCCAGCAGCCACGAAGCGATTAATGAAAAACTGTTTTTT
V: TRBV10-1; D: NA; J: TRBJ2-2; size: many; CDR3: CASSVSPWDTGELFF; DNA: TGCGCCAGCAGTGTTTCACCTTGGGACACCGGGGAGCTGTTTTTT
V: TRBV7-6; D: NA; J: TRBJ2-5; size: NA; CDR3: CASSLYVAEGQETQYF; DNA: TGTGCCAGCAGCTTATATGTAGCTGAGGGCCAAGAGACCCAGTACTTC
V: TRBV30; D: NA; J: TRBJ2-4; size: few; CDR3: CAWSIAPDIQYF; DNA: TGTGCCTGGAGTATAGCGCCCGACATTCAGTACTTC